Following are 25 T cell receptor beta chains from one sample sequenced in a study of OX40 agonist ivuxolimab in advanced cancers. The protocol used for the library was the immunoSEQ multiplex PCR assay. TCRdb mirrors the immuneACCESS table, restricted to in-frame sequences. Some clones are absent from its copies; in checked studies, under half trace to an unresolved V gene, and the reason for the others is unknown. This sample lists about 52,000 clones; 85% to 95% were detected once. Around 24% of the sample rests with the top ten. The starting material was CD4+ or CD8+ T cells sorted from blood, obtained in a trial of the OX40 agonist ivuxolimab. These TCRs come from an adult with an advanced solid tumor such as melanoma, head and neck, liver or kidney cancer.

The chain carries TRBV27 and TRBJ2-5; D not resolved. V lost 6 bases and J 5 bases, leaving 7 bases between the germline ends. The CDR3 consists of 11 residues. Germline CDR1 reads MNHEY; CDR2 reads SMNVEV (reference sequence). The CDR3: CASSVGETQYF. CDR3 DNA sequence: TGTGCCAGCAGCGTGGGGGAGACCCAGTACTTC.

The rearrangement joins TRBV4-3 to TRBJ2-7; 9 positions match TRBD2. The CDR3 covers 16 residues. The germline CDR1 and CDR2 sequences are LGHNA and YSLEER. V shed 0 bases, J shed 4 bases, and the junction held 7 bases outside the gene matches. Here the CDR3 reads CASSQDRAGGNYEQYF. In nucleotides, the CDR3 is TGCGCCAGCAGCCAAGATCGAGCGGGGGGAAATTACGAGCAGTACTTC.

The J gene is TRBJ2-2, the V gene TRBV6-6; a weak D match, TRBD1 (5 bases). The ends were cut back, 6 bases at V and 4 bases at J, with 12 bases in the middle. This CDR3 spans 14 amino acids. Looked up from germline, CDR1 is MNHNY and CDR2 is SVGAGI (reference sequence). CDR3: CASSYQGGTGELFF. The CDR3 nucleotides read TGTGCCAGCAGCTACCAGGGCGGCACCGGGGAGCTGTTTTTT.

The chain couples TRBV5-6 to TRBJ2-7; no clear D gene. This CDR3 has 13 residues. V was shortened by 0 bases and J by 1 base, with 5 bases between the two germline ends. Germline V gives CDR1 SGHDT, CDR2 YYEEEE. This CDR3 is CASSLARSYEQYF. DNA of the CDR3: TGTGCCAGCAGCTTGGCCAGATCCTACGAGCAGTACTTC.

The chain combines TRBV19 with TRBJ1-5; D might be TRBD1 (6 bases). Germline V gene data show CDR1 as LNHDA and CDR2 as SQIVND (reference sequence). Trimming took 6 bases from V and 7 from J, leaving 10 bases between them. This CDR3 comprises 12 residues. CDR3 residues: CASRQGSQPQHF. The CDR3 DNA reads TGTGCCAGTAGACAGGGCTCGCAGCCCCAGCATTTT.

The chain couples TRBV29-1 to TRBJ1-2; D is unclear. This CDR3 contains 11 residues. Trimming removed 7 bases at V and 7 bases at J, with 13 bases between. CDR1 and CDR2 from the germline V gene are SQVTM and ANQGSEA. CDR3 protein: CSAPGGPGYTF. In nucleotides, the CDR3 is TGCAGCGCCCCAGGCGGGCCTGGCTACACCTTC. Full variable domain (outside the CDR3, taken from reference TRBV29-1 and TRBJ1-2): SAVISQKPSRDICQRGTSLTIQCQVDSQVTMMFWYRQQPGQSLTLIATANQGSEATYESGFVIDKFPISRPNLTFSTLTVSNMSPEDSSIYLCSAPGGPGYTFGSGTRLTVV.

This clone was recorded a few times. CDR3 loop: CASTSAGPYEQYF. The CDR3 DNA reads as TGTGCCAGCACCTCCGCAGGGCCCTACGAGCAGTACTTC. The chain couples TRBV6-5 to TRBJ2-7, with D perhaps TRBD1 (5 bases). This CDR3 is 13 amino acids long. V was pared by 7 bases and J by 2 bases, with 12 bases between. Germline CDR1 is MNHEY and CDR2 is SVGAGI.

The gene calls are TRBV6-1 and TRBJ2-5, with 10 positions matching TRBD1. Gene TRBJ2-7 matches the end of the DNA better, so the J call may be wrong. Germline loops: CDR1 MNHNS, CDR2 SASEGT. The CDR3 is 16 residues long. CDR3 in DNA: TGTGCCAGCAGTGAGGAGACAGGGGGCGCGTCTAGCGAGCAGTACTTC. Encoded protein: CASSEETGGASSEQYF.

The chain is built from TRBV7-9 and TRBJ2-7; the match to TRBD1 covers 8 bases. V lost 4 bases, J lost 2 bases, and 4 bases stayed unmatched. Germline CDR1 reads SEHNR; CDR2 reads FQNEAQ (reference sequence). The CDR3 consists of 14 residues. The CDR3 loop is CASSWDRTTYEQYF. The CDR3 DNA sequence: TGTGCCAGCAGCTGGGACAGGACGACCTACGAGCAGTACTTC.

Notes on this clone: Other nucleotide sequences from this sample produce the same CDR3. This rearrangement joins TRBV6-5 to TRBJ2-1; D uncertain. Germline V gene sequence: CDR1 MNHEY, CDR2 SVGAGI. V was shortened by 7 bases and J by 13 bases, with 14 bases between the two germline ends. There are 11 residues in the CDR3. Written as DNA, the CDR3 is TGTGCCAGCATTCTCGGCTCTGAACAGTTCTTC. Residues: CASILGSEQFF.

The chain employs TRBV28 and TRBJ2-5; TRBD2 matches at 12 bases. Trimming cost V 5 bases and J 4 bases; bases outside gene matches: 17. CDR3 length: 19 amino acids. Germline V gene lookup returns CDR1 MDHEN and CDR2 SYDVKM. In DNA, the CDR3 is TGTGCCAGCAGTACCAGCGATTCAGGGACACTAGCGGGAGGAGAGACCCAGTACTTC. This sequence encodes CASSTSDSGTLAGGETQYF. The variable domain in full, with the rest retrieved from reference TRBV28 and TRBJ2-5, is DVKVTQSSRYLVKRTGEKVFLECVQDMDHENMFWYRQDPGLGLRLIYFSYDVKMKEKGDIPEGYSVSREKKERFSLILESASTNQTSMYLCASSTSDSGTLAGGETQYFGPGTRLLVL.

This rearrangement joins TRBV4-3 to TRBJ2-1; 8 bases line up with TRBD2. The length of the CDR3 is 18 residues. The V gene end was trimmed by 0 bases and the J gene end by 9 bases; junction bases not matched to a gene: 16. Germline V gene lookup returns CDR1 LGHNA and CDR2 YSLEER. This chain's CDR3 is CASSQEDSGVRKSGEQFF. The CDR3 DNA follows: TGCGCCAGCAGCCAAGAGGATAGCGGGGTCAGAAAATCGGGTGAGCAGTTCTTC.

The rearrangement links TRBV4-1 to TRBJ2-7, with 9 nucleotides matching TRBD2. The length of the CDR3 is 15 residues. V lost 4 bases, J lost 1 base, and 5 bases stayed unmatched. CDR1 is MGHRA, CDR2 YSYEKL, per germline. CDR3: CASSRITSGSYEQYF. CDR3 sequence (DNA): TGCGCCAGCAGCCGGATCACTAGCGGGTCCTACGAGCAGTACTTC.

In this sample, this clone turned up once. The genes are TRBV9 and TRBJ2-7; possibly TRBD2 for D (6 bases). Looked up from germline, CDR1 is SGDLS and CDR2 is YYNGEE. The CDR3 spans 15 residues. Trimming pared 6 bases from V and 2 bases from J, leaving 18 bases between. The CDR3 reads CASTPSEGLTYEQYF. As DNA, the CDR3 is TGTGCCAGCACGCCGTCCGAGGGACTCACCTACGAGCAGTACTTC.

CDR3 coding DNA: TGTGCCAGCAGCGTAGGTATGGGGGGCACTGAAGCTTTCTTT. Translated, it gives CASSVGMGGTEAFF. V is TRBV9 and J is TRBJ1-1; D is perhaps TRBD1 (5 bases). Germline values: CDR1 SGDLS, CDR2 YYNGEE. There are 14 residues in the CDR3. The V end lost 0 bases, the J end lost 4 bases, and 10 bases lay between the germline ends.

The rearrangement links TRBV19 to TRBJ2-1; the match to TRBD2 covers 14 bases. The CDR3 totals 20 residues. V dropped 10 bases and J dropped 7; count of bases not matched to a gene: 24. CDR1 and CDR2 from the germline V gene are LNHDA and SQIVND (reference sequence). CDR3 sequence: CATSWSLAPGLAGDFNEQFF. CDR3 nucleotide sequence: TGTGCCACCAGTTGGAGTCTGGCTCCGGGACTAGCGGGAGATTTTAATGAGCAGTTCTTC.

J is TRBJ2-7 and V is TRBV7-2; D remains unclear. Looked up from germline, CDR1 is SGHTA and CDR2 is FQGNSA. The CDR3 contains 10 residues. V lost 4 bases and J 6 bases, leaving 4 bases between the germline ends. This chain's CDR3 is CASSSFEQYF. In nucleotides, the CDR3 is TGTGCCAGCAGCTCTTTCGAGCAGTACTTC.

The V and J genes are TRBV6-5 and TRBJ2-3; D is ambiguous. The CDR3 sequence is 14 residues long. Germline-derived CDR1 and CDR2 are MNHEY and SVGAGI. The germline V and J ends were trimmed by 3 bases and 0 bases, with 7 bases remaining between them. CDR3 in amino acids: CASSYGLSTDTQYF. CDR3 coding DNA: TGTGCCAGCAGTTATGGATTGAGCACAGATACGCAGTATTTT.

The chain has TRBV28 and TRBJ2-5; D possibly corresponds to TRBD1 (5 bases). Between the trimmed V and J ends, which lost 6 bases and 2 bases, there was a span of 16 bases. This CDR3 has 15 residues. Germline CDR1 MDHEN, CDR2 SYDVKM. CDR3 bases: TGTGCCAGCAGCCCTTCGCATAAGGGGCAAGAGACCCAGTACTTC. This gives the protein CASSPSHKGQETQYF.

The chain joins TRBV30 to TRBJ2-1; 7 nucleotides align to TRBD2. The CDR3 runs 15 residues. V was pared by 1 base and J by 7 bases, with 10 bases of the junction left unmatched. Germline CDR1 and CDR2: GTSNPN and SVGIG (reference sequence). The CDR3: CAWSEGAGPFNEQFF. DNA for the CDR3: TGTGCCTGGAGTGAGGGAGCGGGGCCGTTTAATGAGCAGTTCTTC.

This chain joins TRBV6-6 and TRBJ2-7; no clear D gene. Germline V gene sequence: CDR1 MNHNY, CDR2 SVGAGI (reference sequence). The CDR3 has 16 amino acids. The V end was cut by 6 bases, the J end by 0 bases, with 18 bases between. The CDR3 DNA sequence: TGTGCCAGCAGCCTCCTTAGCCCACCCCCCTCCTACGAGCAGTACTTC. This encodes CASSLLSPPPSYEQYF.

V usage is TRBV27 and J usage is TRBJ2-5; 11 bases fit TRBD2. With V trimmed by 3 bases and J by 4 bases, 22 bases remained unmatched. Per germline, CDR1 MNHEY and CDR2 SMNVEV (reference sequence). This CDR3 region has 21 residues. Here the CDR3 reads CASSFWGEPSTSGRGGETQYF. For the CDR3, the DNA is TGTGCCAGCAGTTTCTGGGGGGAGCCTTCTACTAGCGGGAGAGGTGGAGAGACCCAGTACTTC.

This CDR3 reads CASSLEPGGATDTQYF. Written as DNA, the CDR3 is TGTGCCAGCAGCTTAGAACCAGGAGGAGCCACAGATACGCAGTATTTT. The V and J genes are TRBV11-2 and TRBJ2-3; possibly TRBD2 for D (5 bases). V was pared by 0 bases and J by 2 bases, with 12 bases between. CDR3 length: 16 amino acids. Germline V gene lookup returns CDR1 SGHAT and CDR2 FQNNGV.

The V call is TRBV19, the J call TRBJ2-2, with D unclear. Germline V gene lookup returns CDR1 LNHDA and CDR2 SQIVND (reference sequence). The CDR3 contains 15 residues. The V end was cut by 2 bases, the J end by 3 bases, with 10 bases between. CDR3 sequence (DNA): TGTGCCAGTAGTATAAGCCGGGTCCACACCGGGGAGCTGTTTTTT. Encoded protein: CASSISRVHTGELFF.

J is TRBJ2-3 and V is TRBV19, with 8 bases matching TRBD2. With V trimmed by 3 bases and J by 0 bases, 2 bases remained unmatched. From germline, CDR1 is LNHDA and CDR2 SQIVND (reference sequence). The CDR3 is made up of 15 amino acids. The DNA of the CDR3 is TGTGCCAGTAGTATGAGCGGGAGAAGCACAGATACGCAGTATTTT. Translated: CASSMSGRSTDTQYF.